This T cell receptor (beta chain) was sequenced for a study of glioma-infiltrating T cells. Using RNA template, CDR3s of TCR alpha and beta were amplified with iRepertoire arm-PCR. One entry per CDR3 protein results from TCRdb running MiXCR on the multiplex PCR reads. The data show around 390,000 distinct CDR3 sequences, with 41% seen just once and around 12% held by the top ten. CDR1 and CDR2 (germline): MDHEN, SYDVKM. The CDR3 spans 15 residues. The sample holds many counts of this clonotype. The junction shows a germline mismatch at one end, possibly a read error. The sample was glioma tissue, nonneoplastic brain tissue, or PBMCs (not recorded which). This TCR came from a human donor with low-grade glioma or glioblastoma, undergoing nonglioma brain surgery, or in good health (not recorded which). The chain employs TRBV28 and TRBJ1-2; 8 bases fit TRBD1. The CDR3 loop reads CASRLSRDRFYGYTF. The CDR3 DNA sequence: TGTGCCAGCAGGTTATCCCGGGACAGGTTTTATGGCTACACCTTC.